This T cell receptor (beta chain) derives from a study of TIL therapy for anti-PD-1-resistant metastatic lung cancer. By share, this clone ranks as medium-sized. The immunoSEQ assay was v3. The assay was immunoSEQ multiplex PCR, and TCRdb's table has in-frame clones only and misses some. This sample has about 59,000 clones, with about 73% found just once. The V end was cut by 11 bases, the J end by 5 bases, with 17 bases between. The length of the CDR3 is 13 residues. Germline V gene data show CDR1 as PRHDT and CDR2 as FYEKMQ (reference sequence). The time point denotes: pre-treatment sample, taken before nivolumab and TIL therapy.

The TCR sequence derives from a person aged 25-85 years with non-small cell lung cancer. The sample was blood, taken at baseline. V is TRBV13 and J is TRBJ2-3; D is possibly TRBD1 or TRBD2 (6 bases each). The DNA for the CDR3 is TGTGCCGCATCTTTAGGGGGGCTAGATACGCAGTATTTT. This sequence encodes CAASLGGLDTQYF.